This T cell receptor beta chain was documented in a study of CD8 T cells in Susac syndrome. The germline CDR1 and CDR2 sequences are GTSNPN and SVGIG (reference sequence). The CDR3 contains 12 residues. V gave up 1 base and J gave up 9 bases, with 10 bases separating them. With random hexamers, reverse transcription was performed on about 0.5 to 1 ug of RNA. Multiplex immunoSEQ PCR targeted 54 Vbeta and 13 Jbeta TCR beta segments. MiXCR, run by TCRdb on the immunoSEQ multiplex PCR reads, gives a single entry per CDR3 protein. The top ten hold roughly 0.25% of the sample, which has approximately 130,000 distinct CDR3 sequences, about 90% seen once.

The sample comprised CD8+ T cells from PBMCs. This chain connects TRBV30 to TRBJ2-1; no clear D gene. The sequence came from a human donor with multiple sclerosis. The DNA for the CDR3 is TGTGCCTGGAGTGACACCCAGGTTGAGCAGTTCTTC. Protein sequence: CAWSDTQVEQFF.